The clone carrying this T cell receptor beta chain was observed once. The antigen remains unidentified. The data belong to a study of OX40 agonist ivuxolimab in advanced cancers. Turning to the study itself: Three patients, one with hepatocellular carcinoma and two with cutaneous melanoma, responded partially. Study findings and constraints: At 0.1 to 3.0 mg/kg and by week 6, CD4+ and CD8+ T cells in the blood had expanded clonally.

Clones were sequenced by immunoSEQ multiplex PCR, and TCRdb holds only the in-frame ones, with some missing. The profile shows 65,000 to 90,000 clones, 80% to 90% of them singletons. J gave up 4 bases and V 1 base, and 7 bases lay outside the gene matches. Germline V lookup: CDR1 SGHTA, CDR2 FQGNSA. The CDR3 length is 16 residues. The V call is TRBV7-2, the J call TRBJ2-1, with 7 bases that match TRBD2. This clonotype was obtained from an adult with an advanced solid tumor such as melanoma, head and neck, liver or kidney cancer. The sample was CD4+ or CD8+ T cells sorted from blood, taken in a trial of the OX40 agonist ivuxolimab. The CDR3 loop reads CASSLELAGFYNEQFF. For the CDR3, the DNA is TGTGCCAGCAGCTTAGAGTTAGCGGGCTTTTACAATGAGCAGTTCTTC.